This record concerns one T cell receptor beta chain sequence. Its antigen remains unidentified. The data are from a study of T-cell reconstitution after alpha-beta-depleted transplantation in children. Overall study results and limits: Reports say that about two months after transplant, the alpha-beta T cells came out of several hundred graft clones that had expanded.

TCRbeta library construction was performed incorporating unique molecular identifiers. MiXCR, applied by TCRdb to the PCR reads, yields one record per CDR3 protein. The sample carries 700,000 to 950,000 distinct CDR3 sequences, 15% to 20% recorded once. The CDR3 runs to 15 residues. Trimming pared 0 bases from V and 12 bases from J, leaving 18 bases between. Germline CDR1 reads MGHRA; CDR2 reads YSYEKL. The sample consisted of PBMCs, mostly from graft donor cells, taken 360 days after TCRalphabeta/CD19-depleted stem cell transplant. The clonotype comes from a male patient younger than 18 who had a stem cell transplant for acute lymphoblastic leukemia, so the T cells may come from the graft donor. The rearrangement links TRBV4-1 to TRBJ2-1; no definite D call. The chain's CDR3 is CASSQDQSPLLRQFF. The DNA for the CDR3 is TGCGCCAGCAGCCAAGATCAGTCCCCCCTTCTGAGGCAGTTCTTC.